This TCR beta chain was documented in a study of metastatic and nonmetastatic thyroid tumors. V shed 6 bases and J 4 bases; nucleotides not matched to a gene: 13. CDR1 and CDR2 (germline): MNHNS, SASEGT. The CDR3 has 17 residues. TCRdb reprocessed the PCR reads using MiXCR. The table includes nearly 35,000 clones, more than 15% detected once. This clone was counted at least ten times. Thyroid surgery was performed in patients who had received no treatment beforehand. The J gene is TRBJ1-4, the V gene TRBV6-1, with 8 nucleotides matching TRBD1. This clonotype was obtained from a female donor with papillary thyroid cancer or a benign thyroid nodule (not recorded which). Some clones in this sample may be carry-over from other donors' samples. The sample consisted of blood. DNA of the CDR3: TGTGCCAGCAGCTCTCTGCCAACAGGGGGAGGTAATGAAAAACTGTTTTTT. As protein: CASSSLPTGGGNEKLFF.